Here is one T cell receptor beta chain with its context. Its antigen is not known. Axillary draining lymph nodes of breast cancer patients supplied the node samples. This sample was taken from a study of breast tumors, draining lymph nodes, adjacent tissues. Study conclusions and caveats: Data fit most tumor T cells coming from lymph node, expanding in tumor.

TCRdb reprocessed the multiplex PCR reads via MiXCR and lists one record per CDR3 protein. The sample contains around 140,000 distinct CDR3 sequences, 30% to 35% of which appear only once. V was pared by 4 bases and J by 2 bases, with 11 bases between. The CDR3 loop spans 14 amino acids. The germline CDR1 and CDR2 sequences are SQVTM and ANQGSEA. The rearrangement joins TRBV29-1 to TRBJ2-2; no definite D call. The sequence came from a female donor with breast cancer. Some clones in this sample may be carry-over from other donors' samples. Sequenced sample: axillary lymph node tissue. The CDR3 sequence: CSVAANLNTGELFF. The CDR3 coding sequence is TGCAGCGTTGCCGCGAACCTCAACACCGGGGAGCTGTTTTTT.